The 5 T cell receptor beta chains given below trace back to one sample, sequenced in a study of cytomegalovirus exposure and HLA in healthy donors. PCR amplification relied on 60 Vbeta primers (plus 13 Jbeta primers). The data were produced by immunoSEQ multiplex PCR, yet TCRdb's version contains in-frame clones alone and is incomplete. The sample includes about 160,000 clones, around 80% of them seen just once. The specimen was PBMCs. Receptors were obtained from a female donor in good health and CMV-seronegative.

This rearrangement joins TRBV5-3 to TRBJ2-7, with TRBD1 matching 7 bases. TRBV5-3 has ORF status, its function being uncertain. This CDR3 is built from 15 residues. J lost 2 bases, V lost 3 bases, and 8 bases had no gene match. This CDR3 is CARSSTGTDPYEQYF. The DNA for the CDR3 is TGTGCCAGAAGCTCTACCGGGACAGACCCCTACGAGCAGTACTTC.

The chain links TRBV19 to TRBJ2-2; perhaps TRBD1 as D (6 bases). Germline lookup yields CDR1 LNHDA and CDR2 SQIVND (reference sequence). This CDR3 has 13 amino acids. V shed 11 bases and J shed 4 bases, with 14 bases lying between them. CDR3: CAGRQASTGELFF. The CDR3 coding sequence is TGTGCCGGCAGACAGGCGAGCACCGGGGAGCTGTTTTTT.

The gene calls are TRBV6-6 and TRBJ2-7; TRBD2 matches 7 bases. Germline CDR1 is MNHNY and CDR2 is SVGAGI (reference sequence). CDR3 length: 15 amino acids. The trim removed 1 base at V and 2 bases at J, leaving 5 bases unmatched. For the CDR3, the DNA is TGTGCCAGCAGTTACTGGCTAGCGGATCCCTACGAGCAGTACTTC. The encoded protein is CASSYWLADPYEQYF.

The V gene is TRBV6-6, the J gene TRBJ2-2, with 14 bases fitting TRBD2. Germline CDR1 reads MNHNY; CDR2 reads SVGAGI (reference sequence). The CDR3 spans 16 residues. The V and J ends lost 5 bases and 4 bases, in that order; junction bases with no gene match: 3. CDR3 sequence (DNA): TGTGCCAGCAGTCCCGGACTAGCGGGGGGCACCGGGGAGCTGTTTTTT. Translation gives CASSPGLAGGTGELFF.

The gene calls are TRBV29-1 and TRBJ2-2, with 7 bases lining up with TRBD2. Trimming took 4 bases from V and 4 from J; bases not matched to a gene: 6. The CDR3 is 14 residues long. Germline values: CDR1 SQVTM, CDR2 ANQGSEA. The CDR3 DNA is TGCAGCGTTGCTGGGGAGGGGTTCACCGGGGAGCTGTTTTTT. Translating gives CSVAGEGFTGELFF.